This TCR beta chain is drawn from a study of cytomegalovirus exposure and HLA in healthy donors. This clone has just one count. Its antigen is unidentified. Whole-study findings and limits: Being indistinguishable, some V segments were excluded, TRBV6-2 and TRBV6-3 among them.

The CDR3 runs 14 residues. CDR1 GTSNPN and CDR2 SVGIG come from the germline V gene (reference sequence). With 3 bases removed from V and 1 base from J, the gap between germline ends came to 10 bases. The PCR made use of 60 Vbeta and 13 Jbeta primers. In the authors' methods: It was a later analysis that counted about 80 million unique TCR beta chains, of which roughly 10 million were shared. Data came from immunoSEQ multiplex PCR; TCRdb stores just in-frame clones and leaves some out. The V and J calls and clone size come from that table; D and trimming were worked out from the DNA. The sample has around 110,000 clones, around 81% seen once.

The sample comprised PBMCs. The origin of this receptor is a woman in her 30s in good health and CMV-seronegative. V and J are TRBV30 and TRBJ2-4; D perhaps matches TRBD1 (7 bases). The CDR3, as DNA: TGTGCCTGGAGCGCGGGACAGGCCAAAAACATTCAGTACTTC. Translation gives CAWSAGQAKNIQYF. The full variable domain, in which reference TRBV30 and TRBJ2-4 provide the parts outside the CDR3, is SQTIHQWPATLVQPVGSPLSLECTVEGTSNPNLYWYRQAAGRGLQLLFYSVGIGQISSEVPQNLSASRPQDRQFILSSKKLLLSDSGFYLCAWSAGQAKNIQYFGAGTRLSVL.